This T cell receptor beta chain was sequenced during a study of response to subunit inactivated influenza vaccine. Overall study results and limits: New T cells are recruited in small numbers by each seasonal influenza vaccination, according to the authors' suggestion.

The CDR3 sequence is 16 residues long. Germline V gives CDR1 MNHNS, CDR2 SASEGT. V dropped 2 bases and J dropped 3 bases, with 13 bases sitting between them. This clonotype has more than one count but fewer than ten. Its antigen is as yet unknown. MiXCR, run by TCRdb on the RT-PCR reads, gives a single entry per CDR3 protein. The sample holds hundreds of thousands of distinct CDR3 sequences, roughly 14% seen once. The material was PBMCs from blood, obtained 14 days before vaccination. The clonotype originates from a man aged 50-59 years who received an inactivated influenza vaccine. V and J are TRBV6-1 and TRBJ2-2; maybe TRBD2 (6 bases). CDR3 nucleotide sequence: TGTGCCAGCAGTGAATCTGGGGGGACTTACACCGGGGAGCTGTTTTTT. Amino acids: CASSESGGTYTGELFF.